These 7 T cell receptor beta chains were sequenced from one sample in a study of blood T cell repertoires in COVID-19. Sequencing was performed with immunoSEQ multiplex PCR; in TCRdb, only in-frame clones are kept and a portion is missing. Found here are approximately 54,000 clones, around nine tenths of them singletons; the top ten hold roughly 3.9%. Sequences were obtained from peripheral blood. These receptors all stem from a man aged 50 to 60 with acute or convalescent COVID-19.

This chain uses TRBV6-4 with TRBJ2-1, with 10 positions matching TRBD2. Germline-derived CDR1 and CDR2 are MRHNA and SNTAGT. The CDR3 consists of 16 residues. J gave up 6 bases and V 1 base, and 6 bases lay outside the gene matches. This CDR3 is CASSDLPAGGSNEQFF. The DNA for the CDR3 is TGTGCCAGCAGTGACTTGCCAGCGGGAGGGAGCAATGAGCAGTTCTTC.

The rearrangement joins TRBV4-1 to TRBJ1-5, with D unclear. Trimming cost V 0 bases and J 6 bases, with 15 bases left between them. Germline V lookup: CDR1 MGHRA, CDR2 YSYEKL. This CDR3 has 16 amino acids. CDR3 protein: CASSQDSPGSGQPQHF. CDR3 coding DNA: TGCGCCAGCAGCCAAGATAGTCCAGGATCTGGTCAGCCCCAGCATTTT.

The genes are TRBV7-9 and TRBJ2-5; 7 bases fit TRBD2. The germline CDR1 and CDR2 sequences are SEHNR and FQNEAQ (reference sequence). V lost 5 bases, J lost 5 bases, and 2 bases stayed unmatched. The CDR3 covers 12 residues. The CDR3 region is CASSGGVETQYF. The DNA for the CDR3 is TGTGCCAGCAGCGGGGGGGTCGAGACCCAGTACTTC.

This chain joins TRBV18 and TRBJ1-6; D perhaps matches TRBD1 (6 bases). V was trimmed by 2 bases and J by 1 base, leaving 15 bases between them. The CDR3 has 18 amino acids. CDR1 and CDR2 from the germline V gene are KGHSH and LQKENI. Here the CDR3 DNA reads TGTGCCAGCTCACCATGGAATGACAGGCGATCCTATAATTCACCCCTCCACTTT. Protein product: CASSPWNDRRSYNSPLHF.

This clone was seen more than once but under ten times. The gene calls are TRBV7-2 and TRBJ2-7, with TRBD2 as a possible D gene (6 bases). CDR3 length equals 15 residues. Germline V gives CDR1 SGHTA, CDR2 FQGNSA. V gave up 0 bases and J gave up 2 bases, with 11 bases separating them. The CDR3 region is CASSLAPLATYEQYF. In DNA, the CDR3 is TGTGCCAGCAGCTTAGCTCCCCTAGCGACCTACGAGCAGTACTTC. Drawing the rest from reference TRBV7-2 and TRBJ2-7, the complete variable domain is GAGVSQSPSNKVTEKGKDVELRCDPISGHTALYWYRQSLGQGLEFLIYFQGNSAPDKSGLPSDRFSAERTGGSVSTLTIQRTQQEDSAVYLCASSLAPLATYEQYFGPGTRLTVT.

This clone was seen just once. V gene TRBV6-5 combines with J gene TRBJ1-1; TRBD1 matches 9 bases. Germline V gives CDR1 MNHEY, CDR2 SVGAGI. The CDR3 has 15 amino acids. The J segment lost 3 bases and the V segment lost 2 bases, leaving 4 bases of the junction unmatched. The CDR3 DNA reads TGTGCCAGCAGTTACAAAACAGGGGGCTACACTGAAGCTTTCTTT. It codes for CASSYKTGGYTEAFF.

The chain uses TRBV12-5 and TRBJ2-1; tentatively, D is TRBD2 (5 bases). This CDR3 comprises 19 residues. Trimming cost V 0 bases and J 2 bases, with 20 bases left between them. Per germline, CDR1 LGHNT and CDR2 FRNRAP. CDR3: CASGLVHYIEGETYNEQFF. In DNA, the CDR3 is TGTGCTAGTGGTTTGGTACATTATATTGAGGGAGAGACCTACAATGAGCAGTTCTTC.